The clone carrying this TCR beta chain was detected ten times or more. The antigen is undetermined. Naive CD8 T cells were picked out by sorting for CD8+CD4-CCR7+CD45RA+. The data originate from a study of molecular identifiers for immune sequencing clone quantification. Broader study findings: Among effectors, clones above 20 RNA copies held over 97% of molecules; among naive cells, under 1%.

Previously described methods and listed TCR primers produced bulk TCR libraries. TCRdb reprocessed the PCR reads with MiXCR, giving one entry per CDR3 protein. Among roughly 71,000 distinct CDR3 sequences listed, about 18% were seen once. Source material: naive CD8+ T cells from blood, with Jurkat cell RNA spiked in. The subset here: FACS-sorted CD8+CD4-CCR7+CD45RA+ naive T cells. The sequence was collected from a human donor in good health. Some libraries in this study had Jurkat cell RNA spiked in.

CDR3 nucleotides: TGCGCCAGCAGTGATGGCGGGAGCCACGAGCAGTACTTC. Translation gives CASSDGGSHEQYF. This chain joins TRBV10-1 and TRBJ2-7; 7 bases line up with TRBD2. V dropped 3 bases and J dropped 5; count of bases not matched to a gene: 4. CDR3 length: 13 amino acids. The germline V gene has CDR1 WNHNN and CDR2 SYGVQD (reference sequence).